The present entry profiles one T cell receptor beta chain with its context. The data derive from a study of blood T cell repertoires in COVID-19. Overall study context: Sites across the United States, Italy and Spain contributed samples from acute and convalescent COVID-19.

Per the original data handling: Amplification of reference gene primers provided the estimated nucleated cell counts. Sequencing was performed with immunoSEQ multiplex PCR; in TCRdb, only in-frame clones are kept and a portion is missing. V and J calls plus clone size are reproduced from that table; the DNA served to infer D and trimming. The repertoire holds about 40,000 clones, roughly 89% seen once, with about 0.4% in the top ten. This receptor was taken from a human donor in a cohort sampled during active COVID-19. The sample was peripheral blood.

The chain's CDR3 is CASSQGMPEPYEQYF. CDR3 in DNA: TGCGCCAGCAGCCAAGGCATGCCTGAGCCCTACGAGCAGTACTTC. The rearrangement links TRBV4-3 to TRBJ2-7; D remains ambiguous. This CDR3 has 15 residues. The germline V gene has CDR1 LGHNA and CDR2 YSLEER. The germline V and J ends were trimmed by 1 base and 2 bases, with 12 bases remaining between them.